This TCR beta chain was sequenced in a study of OX40 agonist ivuxolimab in advanced cancers. Study context: Prior therapy, whether anti-PD-1, anti-PD-L1 or anti-CTLA-4, was allowed, and roughly 41% had some. A partial response was reached by three patients: one with hepatocellular carcinoma and two with cutaneous melanoma. Overall study results and limits: Compared with others, partial responders at 0.1-3.0 mg/kg displayed clonal expansion among the lowest. Undetermined was the antigen specificity of the expanded peripheral T cells.

Germline CDR1 MNHNS, CDR2 SASEGT. Trimming shortened V by 0 bases and J by 2 bases, and 14 bases separated the two germline ends. This CDR3 has 17 residues. This clone appeared once. What it binds is not known. Repertoires were generated with immunoSEQ multiplex PCR, while TCRdb's copy carries only in-frame clones and drops some. The sample carries some 24,000 clones, roughly 80% recorded once. The TCR sequence derives from an adult with an advanced solid tumor such as melanoma, head and neck, liver or kidney cancer. The source material was CD4+ or CD8+ T cells sorted from blood, sampled in a trial of the OX40 agonist ivuxolimab. The chain employs TRBV6-1 and TRBJ2-1, with D tentatively TRBD2 (5 bases). The CDR3 is CASSEALMGVAYNEQFF. The CDR3 nucleotides read TGTGCCAGCAGTGAAGCGCTTATGGGAGTGGCCTACAATGAGCAGTTCTTC.